The sequence of this TCR beta chain was determined in a study of cytomegalovirus exposure and HLA in healthy donors. The study ran its PCR with 60 Vbeta and 13 Jbeta primers. Profiled with immunoSEQ multiplex PCR; TCRdb holds only in-frame clones, not every one. Here the sample spans around 190,000 clones, roughly 77% being singletons. The clonotype originates from a woman between 50 and 59 years old in good health and CMV-seronegative. The sequenced material came from PBMCs.

The CDR3 sequence is CASIPLGGVEAFF. The CDR3 DNA reads as TGTGCCAGCATCCCCCTAGGGGGTGTGGAAGCTTTCTTT. This chain joins TRBV5-6 and TRBJ1-1, with D maybe TRBD1 (6 bases). Trimming shortened V by 6 bases and J by 8 bases, and 17 bases separated the two germline ends. This CDR3 has 13 residues. Germline V lookup: CDR1 SGHDT, CDR2 YYEEEE.